The sequence of this T cell receptor beta chain was determined in a study of T cell responses to AZD1222 COVID-19 vaccine. Notes on the study in general: Possibly, clonal diversity was underestimated; donors were largely white British and included more females.

Method: immunoSEQ multiplex PCR; TCRdb's copy keeps in-frame clones and lacks some. Of about 190,000 clones listed, around 94% are singletons. Comment on this clone: The antigen remains undetermined.

This CDR3 has 15 residues. With 1 base clipped from V and 3 bases from J, the junction kept 3 bases outside the gene matches. Germline assignment: CDR1 SGHRS and CDR2 YFSETQ. The source material was peripheral blood, sampled on day 0 of AZD1222 vaccination. The J gene is TRBJ2-3, the V gene TRBV5-1; 9 nucleotides line up with TRBD1. This TCR was recovered from an adult in good health. Here the CDR3 reads CASSLYRGRTDTQYF. As DNA, the CDR3 is TGCGCCAGCAGCTTGTACAGGGGGCGAACAGATACGCAGTATTTT.